This TCR beta chain derives from a study of cytomegalovirus exposure and HLA in healthy donors. Study-wide results and limits: A later analysis found most CMV-associated TCR beta chains apparently HLA-restricted. A few chains tied to CMV proved CMV antigen-specific in vitro. Several of the most significant clusters were apparently associated with common viral pathogens in a later analysis.

About this clone: Antigen specificity is unknown.

Vbeta (60) and Jbeta (13) primers were used in the PCR. The assay was immunoSEQ multiplex PCR, and TCRdb's table has in-frame clones only and misses some. The table has 95,000 to 150,000 clones, around 76% seen once. Per germline, CDR1 SGHKS and CDR2 YYEKEE (reference sequence). Unmatched junction bases numbered 7, after V lost 0 bases and J lost 4 bases. The CDR3 length is 16 residues. The clonotype was recovered from a man aged 60-69 years in good health and CMV-seropositive. Sequenced material: PBMCs. The genes are TRBV5-5 and TRBJ1-5; 7 nucleotides align to TRBD1. CDR3 region: CASSLGVGTANQPQHF. CDR3 coding DNA: TGTGCCAGCAGCTTGGGCGTCGGGACAGCTAATCAGCCCCAGCATTTT.